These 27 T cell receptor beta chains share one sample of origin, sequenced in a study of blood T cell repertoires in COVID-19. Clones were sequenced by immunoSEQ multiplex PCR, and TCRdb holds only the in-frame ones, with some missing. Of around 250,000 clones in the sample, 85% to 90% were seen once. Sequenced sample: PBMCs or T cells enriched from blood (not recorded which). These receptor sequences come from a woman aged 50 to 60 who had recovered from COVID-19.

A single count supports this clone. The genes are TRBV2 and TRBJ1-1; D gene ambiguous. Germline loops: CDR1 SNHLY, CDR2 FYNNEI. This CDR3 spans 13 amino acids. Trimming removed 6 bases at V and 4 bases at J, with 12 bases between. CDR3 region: CASRIREGTEAFF. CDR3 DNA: TGTGCCAGCAGGATTAGGGAGGGCACTGAAGCTTTCTTT. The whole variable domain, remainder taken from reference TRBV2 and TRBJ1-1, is EPEVTQTPSHQVTQMGQEVILRCVPISNHLYFYWYRQILGQKVEFLVSFYNNEISEKSEIFDDQFSVERPDGSNFTLKIRSTKLEDSAMYFCASRIREGTEAFFGQGTRLTVV.

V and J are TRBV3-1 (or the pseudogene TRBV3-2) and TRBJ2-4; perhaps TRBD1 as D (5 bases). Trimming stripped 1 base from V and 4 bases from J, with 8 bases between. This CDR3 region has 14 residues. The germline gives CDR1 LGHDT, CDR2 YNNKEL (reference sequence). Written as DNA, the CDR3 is TGTGCCAGCAGCCAAGGGACAACGAAAAACATTCAGTACTTC. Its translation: CASSQGTTKNIQYF.

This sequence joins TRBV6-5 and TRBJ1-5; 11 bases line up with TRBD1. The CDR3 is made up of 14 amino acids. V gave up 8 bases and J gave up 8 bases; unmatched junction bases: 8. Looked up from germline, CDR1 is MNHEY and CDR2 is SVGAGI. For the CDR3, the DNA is TGTGCCAGCCCGGGACAGGGGGGAGTGGAGCCCCAGCATTTT. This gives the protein CASPGQGGVEPQHF.

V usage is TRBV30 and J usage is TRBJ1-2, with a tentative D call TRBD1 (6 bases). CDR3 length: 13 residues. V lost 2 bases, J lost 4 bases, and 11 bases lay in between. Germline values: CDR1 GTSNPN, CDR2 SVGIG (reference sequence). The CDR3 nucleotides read TGTGCCTGGAGTCCGGACAGCCCCTATGGCTACACCTTC. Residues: CAWSPDSPYGYTF.

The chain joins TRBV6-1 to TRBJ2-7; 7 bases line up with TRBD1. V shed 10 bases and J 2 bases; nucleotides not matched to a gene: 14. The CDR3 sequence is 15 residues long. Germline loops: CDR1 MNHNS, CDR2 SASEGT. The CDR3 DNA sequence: TGTGCCACCCAAGTACAGGGGATCCCTCCCTACGAGCAGTACTTC. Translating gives CATQVQGIPPYEQYF.

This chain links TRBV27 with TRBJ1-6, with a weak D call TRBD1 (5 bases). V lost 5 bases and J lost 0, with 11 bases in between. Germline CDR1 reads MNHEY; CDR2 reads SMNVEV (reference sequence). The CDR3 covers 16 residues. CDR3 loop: CASSSAQVSYNSPLHF. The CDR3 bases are TGTGCCAGCAGTAGTGCACAGGTCTCCTATAATTCACCCCTCCACTTT.

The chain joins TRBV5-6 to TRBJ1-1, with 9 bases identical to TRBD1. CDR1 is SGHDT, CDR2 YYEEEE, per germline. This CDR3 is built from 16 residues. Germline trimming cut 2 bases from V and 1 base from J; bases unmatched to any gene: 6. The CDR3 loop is CASSLWDRAQNTEAFF. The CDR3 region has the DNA TGTGCCAGCAGCTTATGGGACAGGGCCCAGAACACTGAAGCTTTCTTT.

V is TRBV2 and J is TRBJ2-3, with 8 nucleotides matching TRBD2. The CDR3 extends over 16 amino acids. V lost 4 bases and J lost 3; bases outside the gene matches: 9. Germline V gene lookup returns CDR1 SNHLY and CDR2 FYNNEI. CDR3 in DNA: TGTGCCAGCAGTGGAGGAGTCGGGGGGGGGACAGATACGCAGTATTTT. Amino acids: CASSGGVGGGTDTQYF.

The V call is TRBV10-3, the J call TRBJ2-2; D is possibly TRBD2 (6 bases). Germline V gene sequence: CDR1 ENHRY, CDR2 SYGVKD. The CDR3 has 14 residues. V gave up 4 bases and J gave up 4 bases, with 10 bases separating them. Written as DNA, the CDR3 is TGTGCCATCAGTGGACTAGTAGGCACCGGGGAGCTGTTTTTT. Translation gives CAISGLVGTGELFF.

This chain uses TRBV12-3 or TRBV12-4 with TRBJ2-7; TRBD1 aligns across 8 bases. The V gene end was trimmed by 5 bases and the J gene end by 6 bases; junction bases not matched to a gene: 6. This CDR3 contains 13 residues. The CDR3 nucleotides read TGTGCCAGCAGTCAGACAGGGGCTGGCGAGCAGTACTTC. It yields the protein CASSQTGAGEQYF.

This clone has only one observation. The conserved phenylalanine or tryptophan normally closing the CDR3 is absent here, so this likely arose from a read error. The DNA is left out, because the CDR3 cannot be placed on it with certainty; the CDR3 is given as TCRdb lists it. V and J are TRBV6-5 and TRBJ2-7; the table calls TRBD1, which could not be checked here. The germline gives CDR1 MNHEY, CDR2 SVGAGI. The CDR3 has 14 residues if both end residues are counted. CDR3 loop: CASSRDRRMFPHVL.

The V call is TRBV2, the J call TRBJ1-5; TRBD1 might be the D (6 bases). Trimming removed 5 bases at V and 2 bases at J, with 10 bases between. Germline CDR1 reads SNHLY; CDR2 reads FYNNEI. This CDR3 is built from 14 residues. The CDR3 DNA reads TGTGCCAGCAGTACAGGGTCGGGCAATCAGCCCCAGCATTTT. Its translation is CASSTGSGNQPQHF.

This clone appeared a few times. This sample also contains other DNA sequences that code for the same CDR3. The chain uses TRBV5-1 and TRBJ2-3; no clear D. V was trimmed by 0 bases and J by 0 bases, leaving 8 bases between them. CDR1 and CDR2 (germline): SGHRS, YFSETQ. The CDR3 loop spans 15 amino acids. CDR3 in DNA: TGCGCCAGCAGCTTGGCCTCCCTCAGCACAGATACGCAGTATTTT. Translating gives CASSLASLSTDTQYF.

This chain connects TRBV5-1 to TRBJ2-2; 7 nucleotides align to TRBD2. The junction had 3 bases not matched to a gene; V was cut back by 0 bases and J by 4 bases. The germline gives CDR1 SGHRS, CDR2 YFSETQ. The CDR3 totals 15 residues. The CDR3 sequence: CASSLGLARTGELFF. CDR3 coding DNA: TGCGCCAGCAGCTTGGGACTAGCTCGCACCGGGGAGCTGTTTTTT.

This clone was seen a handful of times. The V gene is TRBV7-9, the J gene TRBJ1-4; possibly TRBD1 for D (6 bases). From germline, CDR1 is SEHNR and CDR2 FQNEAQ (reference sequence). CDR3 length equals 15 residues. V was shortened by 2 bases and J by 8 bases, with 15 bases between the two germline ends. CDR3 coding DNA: TGTGCCAGCAGCTTACGACAGGCTGGGCGGGAAAAACTGTTTTTT. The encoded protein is CASSLRQAGREKLFF.

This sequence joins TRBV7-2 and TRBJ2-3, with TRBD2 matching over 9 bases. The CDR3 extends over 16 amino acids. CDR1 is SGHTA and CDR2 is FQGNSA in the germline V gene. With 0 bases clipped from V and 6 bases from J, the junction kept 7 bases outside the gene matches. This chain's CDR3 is CASSLAQTSGLDTQYF. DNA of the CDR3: TGTGCCAGCAGCTTAGCGCAAACTAGCGGGTTGGATACGCAGTATTTT.

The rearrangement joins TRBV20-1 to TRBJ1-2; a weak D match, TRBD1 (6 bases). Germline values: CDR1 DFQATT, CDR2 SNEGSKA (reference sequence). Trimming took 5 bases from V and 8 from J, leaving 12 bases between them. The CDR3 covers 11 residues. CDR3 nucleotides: TGCAGTGCTCGGGGGGCGGCGGGCTACACCTTC. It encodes CSARGAAGYTF.

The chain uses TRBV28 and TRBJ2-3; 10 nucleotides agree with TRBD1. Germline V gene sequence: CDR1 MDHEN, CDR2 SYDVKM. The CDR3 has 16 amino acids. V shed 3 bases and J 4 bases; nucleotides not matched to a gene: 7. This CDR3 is CASSFGTGDYADTQYF. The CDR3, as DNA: TGTGCCAGCAGTTTCGGGACAGGGGATTATGCAGATACGCAGTATTTT.

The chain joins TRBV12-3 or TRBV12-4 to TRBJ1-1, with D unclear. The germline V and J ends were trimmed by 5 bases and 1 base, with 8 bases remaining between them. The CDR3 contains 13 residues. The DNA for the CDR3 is TGTGCCAGCAGTCGGGAGGAGAACACTGAAGCTTTCTTT. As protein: CASSREENTEAFF.

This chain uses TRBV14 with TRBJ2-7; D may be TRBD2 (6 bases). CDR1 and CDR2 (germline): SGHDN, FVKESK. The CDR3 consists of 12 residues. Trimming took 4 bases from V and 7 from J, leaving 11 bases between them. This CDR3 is CASSPSGREQYF. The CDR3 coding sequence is TGTGCCAGCAGCCCCTCAGGGAGGGAGCAGTACTTC.

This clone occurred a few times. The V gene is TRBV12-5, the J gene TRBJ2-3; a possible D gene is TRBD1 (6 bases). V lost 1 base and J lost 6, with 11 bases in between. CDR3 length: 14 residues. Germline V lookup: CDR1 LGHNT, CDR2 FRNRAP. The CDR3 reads CASGLDRVRDTQYF. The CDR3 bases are TGTGCTAGTGGTTTGGACAGGGTAAGGGATACGCAGTATTTT.

CDR3 DNA: TGTGCCAGCAGCCCTCCCGGGACTAGCGCTAACAATGAGCAGTTCTTC. Amino acids: CASSPPGTSANNEQFF. The chain carries TRBV5-4 and TRBJ2-1, with 10 bases lining up with TRBD2. The J segment lost 5 bases and the V segment lost 4 bases, leaving 9 bases of the junction unmatched. The CDR3 runs 16 residues. Germline lookup yields CDR1 SGHNT and CDR2 YYREEE (reference sequence).

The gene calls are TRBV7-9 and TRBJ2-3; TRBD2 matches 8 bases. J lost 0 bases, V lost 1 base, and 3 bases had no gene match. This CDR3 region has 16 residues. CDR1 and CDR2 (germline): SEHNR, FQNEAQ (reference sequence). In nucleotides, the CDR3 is TGTGCCAGCAGCTTAGTGGCGGGAGGTAGCACAGATACGCAGTATTTT. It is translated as CASSLVAGGSTDTQYF.

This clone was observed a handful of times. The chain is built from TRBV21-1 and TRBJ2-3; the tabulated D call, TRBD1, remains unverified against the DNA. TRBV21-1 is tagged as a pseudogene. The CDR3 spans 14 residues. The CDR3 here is CASSKGQGGDTQYF. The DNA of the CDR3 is TGTGCCAGCAGCAAAGGACAGGGGGGGGATACGCAGTATTTT.

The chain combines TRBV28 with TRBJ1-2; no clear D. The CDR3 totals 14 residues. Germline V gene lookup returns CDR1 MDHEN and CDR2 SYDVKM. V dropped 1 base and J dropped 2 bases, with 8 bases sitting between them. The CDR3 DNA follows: TGTGCCAGCAGTTTATACGGGGAGAACTATGGCTACACCTTC. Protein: CASSLYGENYGYTF.

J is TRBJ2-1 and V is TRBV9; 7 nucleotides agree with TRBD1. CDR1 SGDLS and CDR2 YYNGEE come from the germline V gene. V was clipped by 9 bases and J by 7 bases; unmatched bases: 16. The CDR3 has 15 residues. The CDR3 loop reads CAIRLHRGISNEQFF. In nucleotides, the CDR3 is TGTGCCATCCGCTTACACAGGGGTATTTCAAATGAGCAGTTCTTC.

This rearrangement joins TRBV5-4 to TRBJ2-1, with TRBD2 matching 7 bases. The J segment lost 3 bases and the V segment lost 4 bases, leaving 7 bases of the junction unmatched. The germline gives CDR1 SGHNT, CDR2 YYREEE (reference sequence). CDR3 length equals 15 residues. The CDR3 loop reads CASSPRAGVYNEQFF. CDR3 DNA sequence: TGTGCCAGCAGCCCGAGGGCGGGGGTCTACAATGAGCAGTTCTTC.